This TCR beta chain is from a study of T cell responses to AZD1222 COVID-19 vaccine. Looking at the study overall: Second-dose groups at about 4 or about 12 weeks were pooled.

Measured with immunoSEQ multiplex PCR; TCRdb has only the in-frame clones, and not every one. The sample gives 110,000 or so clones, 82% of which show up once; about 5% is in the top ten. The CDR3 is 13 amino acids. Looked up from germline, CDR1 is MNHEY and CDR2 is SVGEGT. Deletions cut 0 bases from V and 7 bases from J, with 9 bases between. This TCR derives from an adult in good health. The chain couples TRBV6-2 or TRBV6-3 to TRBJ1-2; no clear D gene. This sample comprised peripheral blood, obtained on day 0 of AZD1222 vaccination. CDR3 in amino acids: CASSYSERSGYTF. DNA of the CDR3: TGTGCCAGCAGTTACTCGGAGAGGAGTGGCTACACCTTC.